The 2 T cell receptor beta chains below were found in one sample sequenced in a study of T-cell memory formation after mild COVID-19. TCRdb ran MiXCR on the 5' RACE reads and lists one entry per CDR3 protein. The data contain hundreds of thousands of distinct CDR3 sequences, 15% to 20% of them singletons. The sample was PBMCs or a T cell subset sorted from them (not recorded which). These receptors came from an adult woman who had mild COVID-19 (a few samples of this study predate the infection). Cell type and time point are not known.

The chain carries TRBV29-1 and TRBJ1-4, with D possibly matching TRBD1 (5 bases). V was pared by 4 bases and J by 3 bases, with 15 bases between. Germline V gene lookup returns CDR1 SQVTM and CDR2 ANQGSEA. This CDR3 is built from 15 residues. Here the CDR3 reads CSVAVSGTPNEKLFF. DNA for the CDR3: TGCAGCGTTGCTGTATCCGGGACCCCTAATGAAAAACTGTTTTTT.

Only a few counts were recorded for this clonotype. The rearrangement joins TRBV7-8 to TRBJ1-2; tentative D call: TRBD1 (6 bases). This CDR3 is 16 amino acids long. Trimming removed 7 bases at V and 4 bases at J, with 22 bases between. The germline V gene encodes CDR1 SGHVS and CDR2 FQNEAQ. CDR3 nucleotide sequence: TGTGCCAGCACCAACAGGGTTCAAGGGAACGCCTATGGCTACACCTTC. Its translation is CASTNRVQGNAYGYTF.